What follows is one T cell receptor beta chain and its context. Its antigen remains unidentified. Qualities for individual bases were not recorded, and no much larger clone is one base off. The immunoSEQ assay was used to sequence the CDR3 region of the TCR beta chain. Turning to the authors' computational methods: For each specimen, T-cell fraction, clonal dominance and maximum TCR clone frequency were calculated. TCRdb's version of the immuneACCESS table is confined to in-frame rearrangements and falls short of the full clone set. An unresolved V gene accounts for under half of the shortfall where checked; the remainder is of unknown origin. V, J and clone size are those of that table, while D and trimming were read from the DNA. Present in this sample are more than 2,000 clones, around 74% of which were seen just once. Together, the top ten hold about 9.4% of the sample. This sample stems from a study of T cell repertoires in urothelial bladder cancer (dated by TCRdb to the late 2010s). Background for the entire study: Clinical stages of the 12 resected lesions were three cT0, three cTa, three cT1 and three cT2 or greater. Some 11 patients with bladder lesions who were undergoing transurethral resection were prospectively identified. About a dozen resected bladder lesions, made up of urothelial carcinoma (UC+) and benign (UC-) specimens, were studied. The study compared TCR repertoire clonality in bladder tumors with that in benign bladder inflammation. The investigation overall reported the following: In carcinoma specimens a single T-cell clone made up as much as 17% of infiltrating lymphocytes, compared with 2% in benign specimens. Urothelial carcinoma specimens had fewer T cells than benign specimens, with medians of 5,569 and 25,872. Carcinoma specimens had a median tumor infiltrating lymphocyte percentage of 1.5% to 2.5%, while benign specimens had a median of roughly 13%.

CDR1 and CDR2 are drawn from the germline V gene: SGHDN, FVKESK. The CDR3, from cysteine to phenylalanine, totals 14 residues. Just the 42-base CDR3 DNA is kept, in frame starting at base 1. Trimming at the junction amounts to 4 bases on V and 1 base on J, and the germline ends lie 10 bases apart. Bladder lesion specimens were obtained at transurethral resection and were stored at -80C. DNA was isolated from bladder specimens obtained during transurethral resection. The chain couples TRBV14 to TRBJ2-5, with the D gene not confidently named. Sample: tumor-infiltrating cells from bladder cancer. The source is a human donor with urothelial carcinoma. At the DNA level, the sequence is TGTGCCAGCAGCCGGTCTATGGTCCAAGAGACCCAGTACTTC. It translates as CASSRSMVQETQYF.